The 25 T cell receptor beta chains given below trace back to one sample, sequenced in a study of OX40 agonist ivuxolimab in advanced cancers. Method: immunoSEQ multiplex PCR; TCRdb's copy keeps in-frame clones and lacks some. The sample comprises nearly 45,000 clones, roughly 90% of which are singletons, and roughly a sixth rests with the top ten. The input for sequencing was CD4+ or CD8+ T cells sorted from blood, taken in a trial of the OX40 agonist ivuxolimab. These receptors were collected from an adult with an advanced solid tumor such as melanoma, head and neck, liver or kidney cancer.

This chain joins TRBV6-6 and TRBJ2-4; 8 nucleotides align to TRBD1. The CDR3 runs 14 residues. Per the germline V gene, CDR1 is MNHNY and CDR2 is SVGAGI (reference sequence). The V gene end was trimmed by 5 bases and the J gene end by 8 bases; junction bases not matched to a gene: 8. The CDR3 sequence: CASSPRTGKDIQYF. The DNA for the CDR3 is TGTGCCAGCAGTCCCCGGACAGGGAAGGACATTCAGTACTTC.

The V gene is TRBV7-9, the J gene TRBJ1-5; weak D call: TRBD1 (5 bases). This CDR3 contains 17 residues. Germline loops: CDR1 SEHNR, CDR2 FQNEAQ (reference sequence). The ends were cut back, 0 bases at V and 1 base at J, with 13 bases in the middle. CDR3 sequence: CASSLAAGTKSNQPQHF. The DNA of the CDR3 is TGTGCCAGCAGCTTAGCCGCAGGGACGAAAAGCAATCAGCCCCAGCATTTT.

CDR3 in DNA: TGTGCCAGCAGTGAATCGTGGCGGGAGGGGTACGAGCAGTACTTC. Translated: CASSESWREGYEQYF. This chain links TRBV6-1 with TRBJ2-7; 9 nucleotides align to TRBD2. The V gene's germline CDR1 is MNHNS and CDR2 SASEGT. The V gene end was trimmed by 2 bases and the J gene end by 4 bases; junction bases not matched to a gene: 6. This CDR3 has 15 residues.

This chain connects TRBV6-6 to TRBJ2-7; TRBD2 matches at 11 bases. Unmatched junction bases numbered 8, after V lost 5 bases and J lost 5 bases. The CDR3 extends over 15 amino acids. CDR1 and CDR2 (germline): MNHNY, SVGAGI (reference sequence). The chain's CDR3 is CASSTLAGGSHEQYF. CDR3 nucleotides: TGTGCCAGCAGTACCCTAGCGGGGGGATCCCACGAGCAGTACTTC.

V gene TRBV10-3 combines with J gene TRBJ1-4; 7 positions match TRBD1. This CDR3 has 15 amino acids. J was trimmed by 8 bases and V by 0 bases; bases with no gene match: 6. CDR1 is ENHRY and CDR2 is SYGVKD in the germline V gene. The CDR3 sequence: CAISESKTGYEKLFF. The CDR3 DNA reads TGTGCCATCAGTGAGTCCAAGACAGGGTACGAAAAACTGTTTTTT.

This clone has a single count. The gene calls are TRBV12-5 and TRBJ1-2; no clear D gene. Germline V gene lookup returns CDR1 LGHNT and CDR2 FRNRAP. Trimming shortened V by 4 bases and J by 3 bases, and 9 bases separated the two germline ends. This CDR3 spans 13 amino acids. The DNA for the CDR3 is TGTGCTAGTGGTTCTGAGAGTCACTATGGCTACACCTTC. Protein product: CASGSESHYGYTF. Full variable domain (remainder filled in from reference TRBV12-5 and TRBJ1-2): DARVTQTPRHKVTEMGQEVTMRCQPILGHNTVFWYRQTMMQGLELLAYFRNRAPLDDSGMPKDRFSAEMPDATLATLKIQPSEPRDSAVYFCASGSESHYGYTFGSGTRLTVV.

CDR3 in amino acids: CASGTDTQYF. The CDR3 bases are TGTGCCAGCGGGACAGATACGCAGTATTTT. The rearrangement joins TRBV4-2 to TRBJ2-3; D call uncertain. V was cut by 8 bases and J by 3 bases, with 3 bases left in between. Germline CDR1 reads LGHNA; CDR2 reads YNFKEQ. The CDR3 spans 10 residues.

The gene calls are TRBV4-2 and TRBJ2-2, with D unclear. V shed 3 bases and J shed 2 bases, with 1 base lying between them. The CDR3 consists of 12 residues. CDR1 and CDR2 from the germline V gene are LGHNA and YNFKEQ. CDR3 sequence (DNA): TGTGCCAGCAGCCATAACACCGGGGAGCTGTTTTTT. Its translation: CASSHNTGELFF.

The rearrangement links TRBV2 to TRBJ1-3; D is ambiguous. CDR3 length: 10 amino acids. CDR1 and CDR2 from the germline V gene are SNHLY and FYNNEI. V was clipped by 8 bases and J by 4 bases, with 3 bases between them. CDR3 coding DNA: TGTGCCAGCTACGGAAACACCATATATTTT. It yields the protein CASYGNTIYF.

V usage is TRBV2 and J usage is TRBJ2-7, with 9 bases aligning to TRBD2. The ends lost 5 bases at V and 0 bases at J; junction bases unmatched: 8. The CDR3 is made up of 16 amino acids. Looked up from germline, CDR1 is SNHLY and CDR2 is FYNNEI. The CDR3 DNA is TGTGCCAGCAGTCCAAGGGGCGGGGGGGCCTCCTACGAGCAGTACTTC. It translates to CASSPRGGGASYEQYF. Supplemented by reference TRBV2 and TRBJ2-7, the full variable domain reads EPEVTQTPSHQVTQMGQEVILRCVPISNHLYFYWYRQILGQKVEFLVSFYNNEISEKSEIFDDQFSVERPDGSNFTLKIRSTKLEDSAMYFCASSPRGGGASYEQYFGPGTRLTVT.

The J gene is TRBJ2-6, the V gene TRBV9; no firm D call. CDR3 length: 15 amino acids. The germline CDR1 and CDR2 sequences are SGDLS and YYNGEE. The ends were cut back, 3 bases at V and 3 bases at J, with 10 bases in the middle. CDR3 amino acids: CASSARVGGANVLTF. CDR3 coding DNA: TGTGCCAGCAGCGCTAGGGTGGGTGGGGCCAACGTCCTGACTTTC.

The sample holds one count of this clone. The chain joins TRBV4-1 to TRBJ2-7; the match to TRBD1 covers 8 bases. The J segment lost 5 bases and the V segment lost 2 bases, leaving 8 bases of the junction unmatched. Per the germline V gene, CDR1 is MGHRA and CDR2 is YSYEKL. This CDR3 is 15 amino acids long. CDR3 protein: CASSQYETGAHEQYF. The CDR3 nucleotides are TGCGCCAGCAGCCAATACGAGACAGGGGCCCACGAGCAGTACTTC.

The chain recombines TRBV9 with TRBJ1-2, with D unclear. CDR1 and CDR2 (germline): SGDLS, YYNGEE. With 4 bases removed from V and 8 bases from J, the gap between germline ends came to 9 bases. The CDR3 is made up of 11 amino acids. The CDR3 DNA follows: TGTGCCAGCAGCTCGAGGTGGGGCTACACCTTC. Protein: CASSSRWGYTF.

As for this clone: The junction differs from germline at one of its ends, possibly a read error. V and J are TRBV15 and TRBJ2-3; TRBD1 matches 9 bases. The germline gives CDR1 LNHNV, CDR2 YYDKDF (reference sequence). The CDR3 runs 15 residues. The chain's CDR3 is CAASADRGGTDTQYF. The CDR3 DNA follows: TGTGCCGCCAGCGCGGACAGGGGAGGCACAGATACGCAGTATTTT. The complete variable domain, with remaining parts taken from reference TRBV15 and TRBJ2-3, reads DAMVIQNPRYQVTQFGKPVTLSCSQTLNHNVMYWYQQKSSQAPKLLFHYYDKDFNNEADTPDNFQSRRPNTSFCFLDIRSPGLGDTAMYLCAASADRGGTDTQYFGPGTRLTVL.

The chain carries TRBV6-1 and TRBJ2-7, with TRBD2 as a possible D gene (5 bases). The germline V gene encodes CDR1 MNHNS and CDR2 SASEGT. The CDR3 contains 16 residues. With 3 bases removed from V and 0 bases from J, the gap between germline ends came to 15 bases. The CDR3 reads CASSENLPGSSYEQYF. The CDR3 DNA reads TGTGCCAGCAGTGAGAATCTCCCGGGATCCTCCTACGAGCAGTACTTC.

This chain links TRBV11-2 with TRBJ1-3; D not certain. Trimming stripped 8 bases from V and 3 bases from J, with 5 bases between. The CDR3 has 11 residues. CDR1 and CDR2 (germline): SGHAT, FQNNGV. CDR3 nucleotides: TGTGCCAGCTGGGTTGGAAACACCATATATTTT. Translated, it gives CASWVGNTIYF.

The gene calls are TRBV18 and TRBJ1-4; 9 nucleotides agree with TRBD1. J lost 0 bases, V lost 3 bases, and 11 bases had no gene match. The CDR3 has 19 residues. The germline V gene encodes CDR1 KGHSH and CDR2 LQKENI. CDR3 sequence: CASSPYHGQGSSTNEKLFF. In DNA, the CDR3 is TGTGCCAGCTCACCTTACCACGGACAGGGGTCTTCAACTAATGAAAAACTGTTTTTT.

The chain is built from TRBV2 and TRBJ2-5; tentative D call: TRBD1 (5 bases). Trimming took off 2 bases at V and 2 bases at J, with 12 bases between the two ends. The germline CDR1 and CDR2 sequences are SNHLY and FYNNEI. The CDR3 spans 15 residues. CDR3 protein: CASSEWNRIQETQYF. CDR3 DNA: TGTGCCAGCAGTGAATGGAACAGGATACAAGAGACCCAGTACTTC.

V is TRBV19 and J is TRBJ1-4; perhaps TRBD1 as D (5 bases). CDR1 is LNHDA, CDR2 SQIVND, per germline (reference sequence). V was pared by 0 bases and J by 5 bases, with 10 bases between. The CDR3 consists of 15 residues. The CDR3 protein is CASSIDHDSNEKLFF. As DNA, the CDR3 is TGTGCCAGTAGTATAGACCACGACAGCAATGAAAAACTGTTTTTT.

This clone is medium-sized in the sample. The chain joins TRBV5-1 to TRBJ1-2, with 9 bases identical to TRBD1. Germline V gene sequence: CDR1 SGHRS, CDR2 YFSETQ. After removal of 4 bases from V and 6 bases from J, the junction contained 7 bases not matched to a gene. CDR3 size: 14 residues. This CDR3 is CASSPRDRVNGYTF. CDR3 DNA sequence: TGCGCCAGCAGCCCCCGGGACAGGGTGAATGGCTACACCTTC. Variable domain in full (rest from reference TRBV5-1 and TRBJ1-2): KAGVTQTPRYLIKTRGQQVTLSCSPISGHRSVSWYQQTPGQGLQFLFEYFSETQRNKGNFPGRFSGRQFSNSRSEMNVSTLELGDSALYLCASSPRDRVNGYTFGSGTRLTVV.

The J gene is TRBJ2-7, the V gene TRBV7-9; TRBD1 matches at 7 bases. After removal of 4 bases from V and 3 bases from J, the junction contained 9 bases not matched to a gene. Germline CDR1 SEHNR, CDR2 FQNEAQ (reference sequence). This CDR3 comprises 15 residues. The CDR3 protein is CASSSGTVFSYEQYF. The CDR3 nucleotides read TGTGCCAGCAGCTCCGGGACAGTTTTTAGCTACGAGCAGTACTTC.

The chain combines TRBV7-3 with TRBJ2-3; TRBD2 might be the D (6 bases). V was clipped by 2 bases and J by 2 bases, with 11 bases between them. This CDR3 contains 15 residues. Germline CDR1 is SGHTA and CDR2 is FQGTGA. The CDR3 reads CASSLSSAATDTQYF. In DNA form, the CDR3 reads TGTGCCAGCAGCTTATCTAGCGCCGCCACAGATACGCAGTATTTT.

The rearrangement joins TRBV5-4 to TRBJ1-2; 7 nucleotides agree with TRBD1. The trim removed 4 bases at V and 6 bases at J, leaving 3 bases unmatched. Germline V gives CDR1 SGHNT, CDR2 YYREEE (reference sequence). The CDR3 runs to 12 residues. CDR3 sequence (DNA): TGTGCCAGCAGCGGGCAGGGGGATGGCTACACCTTC. Amino acid sequence: CASSGQGDGYTF. The full variable domain, in which reference TRBV5-4 and TRBJ1-2 provide the parts outside the CDR3, is ETGVTQSPTHLIKTRGQQVTLRCSSQSGHNTVSWYQQALGQGPQFIFQYYREEENGRGNFPPRFSGLQFPNYSSELNVNALELDDSALYLCASSGQGDGYTFGSGTRLTVV.

This clone has only a few counts. The V gene is TRBV5-4, the J gene TRBJ2-7; no definite D call. Between the trimmed V and J ends, which lost 4 bases and 7 bases, there was a span of 12 bases. Per germline, CDR1 SGHNT and CDR2 YYREEE (reference sequence). The length of the CDR3 is 12 residues. The CDR3: CASSPESREQYF. The CDR3, as DNA: TGTGCCAGCAGCCCAGAATCCCGGGAGCAGTACTTC.

Concerning this clone itself: In the same sample, other DNA sequences code for this CDR3. The J gene is TRBJ2-2, the V gene TRBV9, with TRBD2 identical over 7 bases. The CDR3 contains 13 residues. Germline V gene sequence: CDR1 SGDLS, CDR2 YYNGEE. With V trimmed by 10 bases and J by 4 bases, 7 bases remained unmatched. The CDR3 region has the DNA TGTGCCTCTAGCCCGGGGGGCACCGGGGAGCTGTTTTTT. Translated: CASSPGGTGELFF.